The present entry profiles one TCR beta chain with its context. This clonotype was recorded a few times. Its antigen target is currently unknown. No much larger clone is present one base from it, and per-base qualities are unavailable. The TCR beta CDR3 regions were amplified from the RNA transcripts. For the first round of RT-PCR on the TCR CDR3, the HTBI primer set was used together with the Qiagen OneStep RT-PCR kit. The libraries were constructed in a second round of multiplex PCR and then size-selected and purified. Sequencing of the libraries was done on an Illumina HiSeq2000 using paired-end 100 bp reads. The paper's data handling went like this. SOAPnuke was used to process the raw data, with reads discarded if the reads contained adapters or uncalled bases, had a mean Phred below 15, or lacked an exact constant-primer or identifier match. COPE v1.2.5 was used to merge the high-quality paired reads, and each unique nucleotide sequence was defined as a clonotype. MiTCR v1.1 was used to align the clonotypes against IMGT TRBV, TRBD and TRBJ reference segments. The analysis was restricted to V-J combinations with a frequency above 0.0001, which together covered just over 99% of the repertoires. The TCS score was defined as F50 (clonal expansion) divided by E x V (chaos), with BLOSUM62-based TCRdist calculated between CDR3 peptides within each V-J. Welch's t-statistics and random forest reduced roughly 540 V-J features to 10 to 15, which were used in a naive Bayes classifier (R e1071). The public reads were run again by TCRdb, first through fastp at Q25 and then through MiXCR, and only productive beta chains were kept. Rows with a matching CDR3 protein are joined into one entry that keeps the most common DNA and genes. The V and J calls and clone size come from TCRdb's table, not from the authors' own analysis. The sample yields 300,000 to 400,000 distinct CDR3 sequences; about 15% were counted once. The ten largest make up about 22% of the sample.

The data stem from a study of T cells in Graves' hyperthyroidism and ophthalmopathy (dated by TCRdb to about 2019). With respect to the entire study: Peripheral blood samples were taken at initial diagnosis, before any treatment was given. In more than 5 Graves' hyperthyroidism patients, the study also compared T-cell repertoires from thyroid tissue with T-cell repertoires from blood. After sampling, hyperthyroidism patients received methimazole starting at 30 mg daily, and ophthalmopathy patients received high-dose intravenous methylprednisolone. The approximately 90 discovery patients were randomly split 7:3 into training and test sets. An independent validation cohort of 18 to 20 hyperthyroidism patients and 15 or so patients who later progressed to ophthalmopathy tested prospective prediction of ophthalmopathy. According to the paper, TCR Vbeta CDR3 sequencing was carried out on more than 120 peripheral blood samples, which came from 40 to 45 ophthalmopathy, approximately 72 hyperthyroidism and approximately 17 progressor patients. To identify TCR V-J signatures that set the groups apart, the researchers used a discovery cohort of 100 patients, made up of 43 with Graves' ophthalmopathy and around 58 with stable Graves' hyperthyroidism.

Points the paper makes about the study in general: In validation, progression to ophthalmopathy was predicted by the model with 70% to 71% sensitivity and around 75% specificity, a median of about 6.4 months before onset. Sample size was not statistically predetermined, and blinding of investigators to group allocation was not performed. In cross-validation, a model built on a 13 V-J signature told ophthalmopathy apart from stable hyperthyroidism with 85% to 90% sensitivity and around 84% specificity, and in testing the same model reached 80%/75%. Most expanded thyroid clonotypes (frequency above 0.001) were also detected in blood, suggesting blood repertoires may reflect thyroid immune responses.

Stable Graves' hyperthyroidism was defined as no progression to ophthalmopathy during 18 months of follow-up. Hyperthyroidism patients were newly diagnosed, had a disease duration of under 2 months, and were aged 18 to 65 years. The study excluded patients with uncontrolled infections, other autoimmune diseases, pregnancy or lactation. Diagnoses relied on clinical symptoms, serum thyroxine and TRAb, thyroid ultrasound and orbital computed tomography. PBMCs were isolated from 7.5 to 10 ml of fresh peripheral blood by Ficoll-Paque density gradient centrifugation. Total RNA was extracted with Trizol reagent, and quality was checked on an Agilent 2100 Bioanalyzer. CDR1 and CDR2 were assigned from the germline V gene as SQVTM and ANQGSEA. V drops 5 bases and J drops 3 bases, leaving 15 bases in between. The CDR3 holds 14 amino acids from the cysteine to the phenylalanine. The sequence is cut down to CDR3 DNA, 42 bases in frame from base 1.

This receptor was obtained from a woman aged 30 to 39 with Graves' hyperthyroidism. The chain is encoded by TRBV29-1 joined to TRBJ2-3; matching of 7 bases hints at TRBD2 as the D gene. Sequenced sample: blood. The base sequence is TGCAGCGTTTGGGGGGGCAAGGTTACAGATACGCAGTATTTT. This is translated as CSVWGGKVTDTQYF.